This entry concerns a single T cell receptor (beta chain). Its antigen is not identified. Since the CDR3 does not end with the conserved phenylalanine or tryptophan, this likely comes from a read error. The DNA is omitted, as the CDR3 cannot be located on it reliably, and the CDR3 follows TCRdb's listing. The data were obtained in a study of cytomegalovirus exposure and HLA in healthy donors. Overall study results and limits: The study reported that TCR beta sequences accurately predicted HLA-A and HLA-B alleles in most subjects. The classifier reportedly diagnosed cytomegalovirus status with high sensitivity and specificity.

The CDR3 length equals 13 residues, ends included. Germline V gene sequence: CDR1 LNHNV, CDR2 YYDKDF (reference sequence). PCR used 60 Vbeta primers and 13 Jbeta primers. Assay used: immunoSEQ multiplex PCR; TCRdb lists only in-frame clones, some missing. Its table records 150,000 to 200,000 clones. The receptor's source is a man aged 25-45 years in good health and CMV-seronegative. The chain couples TRBV15 to TRBJ1-1. The sample taken for sequencing was PBMCs. CDR3 region: CATSRAAGGALRP.